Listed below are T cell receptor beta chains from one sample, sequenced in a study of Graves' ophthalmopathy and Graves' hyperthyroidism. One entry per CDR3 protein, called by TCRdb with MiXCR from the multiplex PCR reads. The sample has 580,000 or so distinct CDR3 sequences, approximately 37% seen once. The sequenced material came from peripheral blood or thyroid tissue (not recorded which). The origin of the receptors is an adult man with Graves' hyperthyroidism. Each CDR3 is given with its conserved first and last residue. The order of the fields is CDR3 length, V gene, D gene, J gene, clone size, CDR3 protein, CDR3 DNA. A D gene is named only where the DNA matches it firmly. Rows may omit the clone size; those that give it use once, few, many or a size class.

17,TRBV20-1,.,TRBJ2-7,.,CSARDLSPSRGGYEQYF,TGCAGTGCTAGAGATCTTTCGCCGTCGAGAGGGGGCTACGAGCAGTACTTC
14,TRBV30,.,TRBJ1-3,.,CAWSADSSGNTIYF,TGTGCCTGGAGTGCGGACAGCTCTGGAAACACCATATATTTT
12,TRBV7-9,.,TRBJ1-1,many,CASSRVGNEAFF,TGTGCCAGCAGCCGAGTTGGGAATGAAGCTTTCTTT
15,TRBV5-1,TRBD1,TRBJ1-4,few,CASSFSGGRDEKLFF,TGCGCCAGCAGCTTCTCAGGGGGCAGGGATGAAAAACTGTTTTTT
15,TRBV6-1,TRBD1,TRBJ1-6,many,CASSELGTGYSPLHF,TGTGCCAGCAGTGAGCTCGGGACAGGGTACTCACCCCTCCACTTT
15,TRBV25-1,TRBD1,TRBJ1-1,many,CASSGGTGMNTEAFF,TGTGCCAGCAGTGGGGGGACAGGGATGAACACTGAAGCTTTCTTT
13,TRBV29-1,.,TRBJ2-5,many,CSVVTGLKETQYF,TGCAGCGTTGTTACAGGGTTAAAGGAGACCCAGTACTTC
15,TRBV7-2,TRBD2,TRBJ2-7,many,CASSPRLAGAGEQYF,TGTGCCAGCAGCCCCCGACTAGCGGGAGCTGGCGAGCAGTACTTC
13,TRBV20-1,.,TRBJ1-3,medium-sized,CSARVLNGNTIYF,TGCAGTGCTAGAGTGCTGAATGGAAACACCATATATTTT
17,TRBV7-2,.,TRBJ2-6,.,CASMAQLRRRGANVLTF,TGTGCCAGCATGGCTCAACTTAGGAGGAGAGGGGCCAACGTCCTGACTTTC
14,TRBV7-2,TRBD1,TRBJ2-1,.,CASSLWTGGNEQFF,TGTGCCAGCAGCTTATGGACAGGGGGGAATGAGCAGTTCTTC
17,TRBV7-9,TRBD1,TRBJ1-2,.,CASSLDGPQGLDYGYTF,TGTGCCAGCAGCTTAGATGGACCACAGGGGTTGGACTATGGCTACACCTTC
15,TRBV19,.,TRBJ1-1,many,CASSIDRGMNTEAFF,TGTGCCAGTAGTATTGACCGGGGCATGAACACTGAAGCTTTCTTT
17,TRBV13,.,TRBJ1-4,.,CASSLRGWGATNEKLFF,TGTGCCAGCAGCTTAAGGGGGTGGGGTGCAACTAATGAAAAACTGTTTTTT
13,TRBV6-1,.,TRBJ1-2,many,CASSEEVGYGYTF,TGTGCCAGCAGTGAAGAGGTTGGCTATGGCTACACCTTC
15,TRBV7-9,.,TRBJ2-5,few,CASSLGGGPRETQYF,TGTGCCAGCAGCTTAGGAGGGGGACCACGGGAGACCCAGTACTTC
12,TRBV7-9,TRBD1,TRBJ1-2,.,CASSAGQGDYTF,TGTGCCAGCAGCGCAGGACAGGGGGACTACACCTTC
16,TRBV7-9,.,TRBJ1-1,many,CASSLAGHPRNTEAFF,TGTGCCAGCAGCTTAGCGGGACACCCTAGGAACACTGAAGCTTTCTTT
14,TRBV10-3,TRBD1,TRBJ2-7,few,CAISESRGGNEQYF,TGTGCCATCAGTGAGTCTAGAGGGGGCAACGAGCAGTACTTC
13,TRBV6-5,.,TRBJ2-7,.,CASSYSISYEQYF,TGTGCCAGCAGTTACTCAATCTCCTACGAGCAGTACTTC
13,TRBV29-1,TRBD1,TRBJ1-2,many,CSVEGGQGVGYTF,TGCAGCGTTGAAGGCGGCCAGGGGGTTGGCTACACCTTC
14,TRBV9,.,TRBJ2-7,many,CASSVEYGGYEQYF,TGTGCCAGCAGCGTCGAATATGGGGGCTACGAGCAGTACTTC
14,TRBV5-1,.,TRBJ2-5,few,CASSLDGAALTQYF,TGCGCCAGCAGCTTGGACGGCGCCGCACTTACCCAGTACTTC
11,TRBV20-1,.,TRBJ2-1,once,CSAFTTKVQFF,TGCAGTGCCTTTACCACTAAGGTCCAGTTCTTC
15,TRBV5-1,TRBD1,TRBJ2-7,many,CASSLEGQGYDEQYF,TGCGCCAGCAGCTTGGAAGGACAGGGATACGACGAGCAGTACTTC
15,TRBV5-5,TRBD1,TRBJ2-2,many,CASSLSDRGNGELFF,TGTGCCAGCAGCTTGTCGGACAGGGGGAACGGGGAGCTGTTTTTT
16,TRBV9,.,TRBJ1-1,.,CASSSRPGTLGTEAFF,TGTGCCAGCAGCTCACGTCCCGGGACTCTGGGGACTGAAGCTTTCTTT
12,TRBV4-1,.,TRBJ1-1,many,CASSQDEGRAFF,TGCGCCAGCAGCCAAGACGAAGGGAGAGCTTTCTTT
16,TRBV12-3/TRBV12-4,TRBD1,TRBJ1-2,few,CASSSTGTAANYGYTF,TGTGCCAGCAGTTCCACCGGGACAGCAGCTAACTATGGCTACACCTTC
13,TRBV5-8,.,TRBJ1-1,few,CASSLAGAGEAFF,TGTGCCAGCAGCTTGGCAGGGGCTGGGGAAGCTTTCTTT
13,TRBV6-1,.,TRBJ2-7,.,CASRDPGRGEQYF,TGTGCCAGCAGAGATCCAGGGCGGGGCGAGCAGTACTTC
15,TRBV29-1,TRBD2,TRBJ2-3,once,CSVSRTSSHTDTQYF,TGCAGCGTTAGTCGGACTAGCAGCCACACAGATACGCAGTATTTT
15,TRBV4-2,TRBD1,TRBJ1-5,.,CASGQEGTGNQPQHF,TGTGCCAGCGGCCAAGAGGGGACAGGAAATCAGCCCCAGCATTTT
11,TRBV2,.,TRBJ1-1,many,CASRERIEAFF,TGTGCCAGCAGGGAGCGCATCGAAGCTTTCTTT
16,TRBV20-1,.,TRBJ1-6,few,CSATSGSGSYNSPLHF,TGCAGTGCTACTTCAGGGTCCGGGTCCTATAATTCACCCCTCCACTTT
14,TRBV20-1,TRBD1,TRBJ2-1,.,CSVIDRGRSNEQFF,TGCAGTGTTATAGACAGGGGGCGTTCCAATGAGCAGTTCTTC
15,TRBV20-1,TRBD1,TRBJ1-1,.,CSAVDRAHMNTEAFF,TGCAGTGCTGTCGACAGGGCGCACATGAACACTGAAGCTTTCTTT
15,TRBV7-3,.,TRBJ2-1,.,CASSLLASLGNEQFF,TGTGCCAGCAGCTTATTGGCTAGCTTGGGTAATGAGCAGTTCTTC
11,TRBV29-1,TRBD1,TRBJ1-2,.,CSVDGTGGYTF,TGCAGCGTTGACGGGACAGGGGGGTACACCTTC
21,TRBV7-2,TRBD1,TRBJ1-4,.,CASSLTGTGGATWTVDEKLFF,TGTGCCAGCAGCTTAACTGGGACAGGGGGCGCGACATGGACAGTCGATGAAAAACTGTTTTTT
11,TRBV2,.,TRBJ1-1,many,CASPKGSEAFF,TGTGCCAGCCCCAAGGGGTCTGAAGCTTTCTTT
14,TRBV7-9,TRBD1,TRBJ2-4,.,CASSSLTGGDIQYF,TGTGCCAGCAGCTCACTGACAGGGGGGGACATTCAGTACTTC
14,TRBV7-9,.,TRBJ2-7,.,CASSLASQNNEQYF,TGTGCCAGCAGCTTAGCGTCTCAGAACAATGAGCAGTACTTC
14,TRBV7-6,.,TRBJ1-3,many,CASSPGTAGNTIYF,TGTGCCAGCAGCCCGGGGACTGCTGGAAACACCATATATTTT
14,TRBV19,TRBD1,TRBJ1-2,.,CASSIRQGGGGYTF,TGTGCCAGTAGTATCCGACAGGGAGGAGGTGGCTACACCTTC
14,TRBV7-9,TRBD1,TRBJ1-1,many,CASSHRQGDTEAFF,TGTGCCAGCAGCCACCGACAGGGGGACACTGAAGCTTTCTTT
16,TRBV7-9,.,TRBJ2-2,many,CASSVTGTPNTGELFF,TGTGCCAGCAGCGTAACAGGGACCCCGAACACCGGGGAGCTGTTTTTT